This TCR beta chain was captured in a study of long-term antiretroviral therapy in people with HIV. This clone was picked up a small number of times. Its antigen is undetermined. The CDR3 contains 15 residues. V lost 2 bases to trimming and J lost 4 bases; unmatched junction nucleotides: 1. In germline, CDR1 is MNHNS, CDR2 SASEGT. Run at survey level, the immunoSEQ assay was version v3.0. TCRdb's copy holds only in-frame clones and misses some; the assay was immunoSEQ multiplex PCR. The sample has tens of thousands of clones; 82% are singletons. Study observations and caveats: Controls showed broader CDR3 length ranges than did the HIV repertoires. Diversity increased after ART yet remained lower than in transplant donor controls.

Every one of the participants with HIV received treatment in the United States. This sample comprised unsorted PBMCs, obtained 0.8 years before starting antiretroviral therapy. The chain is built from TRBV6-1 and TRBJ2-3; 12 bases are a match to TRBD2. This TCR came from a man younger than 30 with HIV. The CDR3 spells CASSELAGGPDTQYF. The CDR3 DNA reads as TGTGCCAGCAGTGAACTAGCGGGGGGGCCAGATACGCAGTATTTT.